These T cell receptor beta chains were read from a single sample in a study of shared clonotypes between healthy human individuals. Clones were sequenced by immunoSEQ multiplex PCR, and TCRdb holds only the in-frame ones, with some missing. The sample holds more than 2,000,000 clones, roughly 93% seen once. The material sequenced was naive CD4+ T cells from PBMCs. Receptor source: a man younger than 30 in good health. Some clones in this sample may be carry-over from other donors' samples. Both conserved end residues are part of each CDR3. The order of the fields is clone size, V gene, J gene, D gene, CDR3 protein, CDR3 DNA. A D gene is named only where the DNA matches it firmly. Clone size is not always given. Where it is, it says once, few, many or a class for expanded clones.

>-|TRBV25-1|TRBJ2-5|TRBD1
CASSEGLGTVNQETQYF
TGTGCCAGCAGTGAGGGTCTGGGGACAGTAAACCAAGAGACCCAGTACTTC
>-|TRBV18|TRBJ2-3|-
CASSAGQTDTQYF
TGTGCCAGCTCAGCAGGACAGACAGATACGCAGTATTTT
>-|TRBV27|TRBJ1-4|TRBD1
CASSSQGAEGQGDIIRSEKLFF
TGTGCCAGCAGTTCACAAGGTGCGGAAGGACAGGGCGATATTATTAGGAGTGAAAAACTGTTTTTT
>-|TRBV5-1|TRBJ2-7|TRBD2
CASSWRTSGSEQYF
TGCGCCAGCAGTTGGCGGACTAGCGGGAGCGAGCAGTACTTC
>-|TRBV5-1|TRBJ1-1|TRBD1
CASNPGQGVGKNTEAFF
TGCGCCAGCAACCCGGGACAGGGGGTGGGAAAGAACACTGAAGCTTTCTTT
>-|TRBV6-6|TRBJ2-7|TRBD1
CASTKRDRGLYEQYF
TGTGCCAGCACTAAACGGGACAGGGGACTTTACGAGCAGTACTTC
>-|TRBV7-3|TRBJ1-1|TRBD1
CASSVGQGHTEAFF
TGTGCCAGCAGCGTGGGACAGGGTCACACTGAAGCTTTCTTT
>-|TRBV11-2|TRBJ1-4|TRBD1
CASSPPGTGNEKLFF
TGTGCCAGCAGCCCCCCCGGGACAGGCAATGAAAAACTGTTTTTT
>-|TRBV4-2|TRBJ2-2|TRBD1
CASSPRTGANTGELFF
TGTGCCAGCAGCCCTCGTACAGGGGCGAACACCGGGGAGCTGTTTTTT
>-|TRBV5-1|TRBJ2-5|-
CASSLEHSTETQYF
TGCGCCAGCAGCTTGGAGCACAGTACAGAGACCCAGTACTTC
>-|TRBV5-1|TRBJ2-7|TRBD2
CASSLVSGPYEQYF
TGCGCCAGCAGCTTGGTTAGCGGGCCCTACGAGCAGTACTTC
>-|TRBV6-1|TRBJ1-2|-
CASSEVPSNYGYTF
TGTGCCAGCAGTGAAGTACCCTCTAACTATGGCTACACCTTC
>once|TRBV19|TRBJ1-1|-
CASSRGEGRNTEAFF
TGTGCCAGTAGTAGAGGGGAGGGGAGGAACACTGAAGCTTTCTTT
>-|TRBV2|TRBJ2-3|TRBD2
CASSEGLAGGWTDTQYF
TGTGCCAGCAGCGAGGGACTAGCGGGAGGGTGGACAGATACGCAGTATTTT
>-|TRBV19|TRBJ1-4|TRBD1
CASALQGAGEKLFF
TGTGCCAGTGCCCTCCAGGGGGCTGGGGAAAAACTGTTTTTT
>-|TRBV5-6|TRBJ1-2|TRBD1
CASSPGQVDPLTF
TGTGCCAGCAGCCCCGGACAGGTCGACCCCCTCACCTTC
>-|TRBV18|TRBJ2-3|TRBD1
CASSRRDRDTQYF
TGTGCCAGCTCACGCCGGGACAGGGACACGCAGTATTTT
>-|TRBV15|TRBJ2-7|TRBD2
CATSRGTSPSYEQYF
TGTGCCACCAGCAGAGGGACTAGCCCCTCCTACGAGCAGTACTTC
>-|TRBV5-1|TRBJ2-1|-
CASSFLRTRGWDNEQFF
TGCGCCAGCAGCTTCCTACGGACCAGGGGATGGGACAATGAGCAGTTCTTC
>-|TRBV5-8|TRBJ1-4|-
CASSLAGGSGEKLFF
TGTGCCAGCAGCTTGGCCGGAGGATCGGGAGAAAAACTGTTTTTT
>-|TRBV28|TRBJ1-5|-
CASSFGRRPGQPQHF
TGTGCCAGCAGTTTTGGCAGGCGGCCGGGTCAGCCCCAGCATTTT